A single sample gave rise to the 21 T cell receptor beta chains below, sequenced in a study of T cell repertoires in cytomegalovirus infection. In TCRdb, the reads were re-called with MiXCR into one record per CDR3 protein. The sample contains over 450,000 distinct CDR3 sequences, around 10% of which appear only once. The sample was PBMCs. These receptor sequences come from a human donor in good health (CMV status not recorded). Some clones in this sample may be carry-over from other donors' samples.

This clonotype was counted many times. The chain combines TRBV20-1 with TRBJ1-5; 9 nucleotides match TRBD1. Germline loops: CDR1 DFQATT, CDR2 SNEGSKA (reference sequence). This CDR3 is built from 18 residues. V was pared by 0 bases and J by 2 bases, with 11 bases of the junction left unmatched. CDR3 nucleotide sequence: TGCAGTGCTAGAGACGCGGGACAGGGATATCGGGGCAATCAGCCCCAGCATTTT. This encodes CSARDAGQGYRGNQPQHF.

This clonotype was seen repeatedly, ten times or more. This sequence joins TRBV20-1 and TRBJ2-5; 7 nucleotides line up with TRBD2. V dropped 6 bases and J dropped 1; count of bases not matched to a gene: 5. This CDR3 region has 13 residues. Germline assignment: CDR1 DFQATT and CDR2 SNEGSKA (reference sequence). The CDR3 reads CSAPPGGQETQYF. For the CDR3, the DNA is TGCAGTGCCCCCCCGGGGGGCCAAGAGACCCAGTACTTC.

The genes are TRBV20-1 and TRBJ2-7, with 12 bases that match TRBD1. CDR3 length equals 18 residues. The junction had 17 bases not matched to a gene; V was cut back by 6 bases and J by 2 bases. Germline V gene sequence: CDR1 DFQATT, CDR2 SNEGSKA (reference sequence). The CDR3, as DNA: TGCAGTGCCGAATACCGGGACAGGGGGCTAAGAAGGCCCTACGAGCAGTACTTC. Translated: CSAEYRDRGLRRPYEQYF.

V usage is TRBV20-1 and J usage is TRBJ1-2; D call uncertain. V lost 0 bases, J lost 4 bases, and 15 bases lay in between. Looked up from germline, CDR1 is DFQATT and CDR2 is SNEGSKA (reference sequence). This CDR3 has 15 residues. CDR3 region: CSARDMRETGYGYTF. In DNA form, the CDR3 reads TGCAGTGCTAGAGATATGAGGGAGACGGGCTATGGCTACACCTTC.

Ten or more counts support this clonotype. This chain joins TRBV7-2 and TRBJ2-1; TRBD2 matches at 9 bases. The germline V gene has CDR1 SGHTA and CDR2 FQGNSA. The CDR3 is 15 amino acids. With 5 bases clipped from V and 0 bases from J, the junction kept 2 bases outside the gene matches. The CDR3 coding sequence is TGTGCCAGCAGCCGTAGCGGGAGCTCCTACAATGAGCAGTTCTTC. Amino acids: CASSRSGSSYNEQFF.

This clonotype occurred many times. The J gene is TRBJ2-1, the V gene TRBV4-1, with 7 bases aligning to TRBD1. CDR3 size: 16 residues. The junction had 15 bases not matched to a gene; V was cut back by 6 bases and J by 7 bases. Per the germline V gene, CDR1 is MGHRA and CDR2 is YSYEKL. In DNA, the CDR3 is TGCGCCAGCAGAGACCCACAGGGGAGTCTGAAAAATGAGCAGTTCTTC. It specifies CASRDPQGSLKNEQFF.

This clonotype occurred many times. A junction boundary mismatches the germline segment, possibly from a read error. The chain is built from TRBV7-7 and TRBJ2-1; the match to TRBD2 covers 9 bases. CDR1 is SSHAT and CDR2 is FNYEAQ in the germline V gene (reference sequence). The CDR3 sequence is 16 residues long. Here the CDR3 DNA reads TGTGCTAGCAGCTTAGCATTTCTAGCGGGAAGCGATGAGCAGTTCTTC. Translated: CASSLAFLAGSDEQFF.

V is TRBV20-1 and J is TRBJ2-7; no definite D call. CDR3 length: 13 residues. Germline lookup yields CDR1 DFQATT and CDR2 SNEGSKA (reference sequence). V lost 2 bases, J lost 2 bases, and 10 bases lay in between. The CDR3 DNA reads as TGCAGTGCTAGACAGAACCTAGCCTACGAGCAGTACTTC. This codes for CSARQNLAYEQYF.

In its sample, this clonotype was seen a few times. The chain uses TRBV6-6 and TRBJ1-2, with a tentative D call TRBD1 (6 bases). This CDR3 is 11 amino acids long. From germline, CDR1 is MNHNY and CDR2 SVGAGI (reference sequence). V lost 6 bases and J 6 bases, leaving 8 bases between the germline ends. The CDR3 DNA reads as TGTGCCAGCAGATCAGGGGATGGCTACACCTTC. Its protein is CASRSGDGYTF.

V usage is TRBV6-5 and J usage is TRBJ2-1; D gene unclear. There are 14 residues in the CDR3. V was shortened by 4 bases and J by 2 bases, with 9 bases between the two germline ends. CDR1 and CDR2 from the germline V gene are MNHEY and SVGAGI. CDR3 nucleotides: TGTGCCAGCAGTTTAACAGCGCCCTACAATGAGCAGTTCTTC. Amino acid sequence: CASSLTAPYNEQFF.

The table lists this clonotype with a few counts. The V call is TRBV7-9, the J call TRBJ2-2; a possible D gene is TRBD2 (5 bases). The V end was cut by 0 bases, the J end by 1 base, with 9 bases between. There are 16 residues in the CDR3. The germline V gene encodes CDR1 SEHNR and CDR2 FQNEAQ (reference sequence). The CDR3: CASSLAQGRNTGELFF. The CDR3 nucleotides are TGTGCCAGCAGCTTAGCGCAAGGGAGGAACACCGGGGAGCTGTTTTTT. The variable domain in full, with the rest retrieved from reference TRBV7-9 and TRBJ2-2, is DTGVSQNPRHKITKRGQNVTFRCDPISEHNRLYWYRQTLGQGPEFLTYFQNEAQLEKSRLLSDRFSAERPKGSFSTLEIQRTEQGDSAMYLCASSLAQGRNTGELFFGEGSRLTVL.

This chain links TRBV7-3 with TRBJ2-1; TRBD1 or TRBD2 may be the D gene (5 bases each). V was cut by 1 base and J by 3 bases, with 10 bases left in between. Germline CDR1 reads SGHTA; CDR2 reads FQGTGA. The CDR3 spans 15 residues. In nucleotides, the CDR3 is TGTGCCAGCAGCTTAAACGGGACCCGCTACAATGAGCAGTTCTTC. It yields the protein CASSLNGTRYNEQFF. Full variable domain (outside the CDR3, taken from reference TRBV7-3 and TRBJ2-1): GAGVSQTPSNKVTEKGKYVELRCDPISGHTALYWYRQSLGQGPEFLIYFQGTGAADDSGLPNDRFFAVRPEGSVSTLKIQRTERGDSAVYLCASSLNGTRYNEQFFGPGTRLTVL.

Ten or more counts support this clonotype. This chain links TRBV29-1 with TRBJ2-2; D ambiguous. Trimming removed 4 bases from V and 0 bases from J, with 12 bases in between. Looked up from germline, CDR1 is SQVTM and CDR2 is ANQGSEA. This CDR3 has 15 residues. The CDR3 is CSVAVAGTNTGELFF. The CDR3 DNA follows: TGCAGCGTTGCGGTGGCAGGAACGAACACCGGGGAGCTGTTTTTT.

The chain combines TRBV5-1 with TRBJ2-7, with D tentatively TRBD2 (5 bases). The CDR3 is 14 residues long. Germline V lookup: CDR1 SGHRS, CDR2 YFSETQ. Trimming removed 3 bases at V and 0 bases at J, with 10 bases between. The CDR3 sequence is CASSSRRGSYEQYF. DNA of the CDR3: TGCGCCAGCAGCTCCCGACGGGGCTCCTACGAGCAGTACTTC.

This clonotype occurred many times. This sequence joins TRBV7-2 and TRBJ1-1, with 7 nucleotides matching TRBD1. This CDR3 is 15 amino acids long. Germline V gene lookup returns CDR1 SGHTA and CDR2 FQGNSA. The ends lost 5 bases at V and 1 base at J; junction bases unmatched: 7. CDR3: CASSTLGGANTEAFF. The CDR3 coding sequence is TGTGCCAGCAGCACACTAGGGGGCGCGAACACTGAAGCTTTCTTT.

CDR3 amino acids: CASSLRSGGAAETQYF. CDR3 DNA: TGTGCCAGCAGCTTGAGAAGCGGGGGGGCTGCTGAGACCCAGTACTTC. The V call is TRBV5-4, the J call TRBJ2-5, with 10 positions matching TRBD2. Trimming at V came to 1 base and at J to 5 bases, leaving 8 bases not matched to a gene. CDR3 length: 16 residues. Germline loops: CDR1 SGHNT, CDR2 YYREEE (reference sequence).

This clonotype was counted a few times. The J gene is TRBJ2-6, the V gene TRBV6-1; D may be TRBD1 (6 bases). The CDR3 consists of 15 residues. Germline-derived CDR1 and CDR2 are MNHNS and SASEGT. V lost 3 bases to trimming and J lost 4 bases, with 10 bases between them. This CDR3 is CASSDAGAGANVLTF. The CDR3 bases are TGTGCCAGCAGTGACGCAGGGGCAGGGGCCAACGTCCTGACTTTC.

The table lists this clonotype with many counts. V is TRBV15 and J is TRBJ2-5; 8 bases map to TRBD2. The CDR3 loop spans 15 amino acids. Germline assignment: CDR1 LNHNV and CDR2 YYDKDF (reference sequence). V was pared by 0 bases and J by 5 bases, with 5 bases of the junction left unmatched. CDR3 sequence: CATSREGGRFETQYF. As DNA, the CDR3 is TGTGCCACCAGCAGAGAGGGCGGGAGGTTCGAGACCCAGTACTTC.

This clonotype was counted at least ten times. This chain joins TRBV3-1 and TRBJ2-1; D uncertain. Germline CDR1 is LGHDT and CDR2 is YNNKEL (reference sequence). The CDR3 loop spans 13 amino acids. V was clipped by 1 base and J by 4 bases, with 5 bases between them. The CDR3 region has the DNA TGTGCCAGCAGCCAAGTTTCATACAATGAGCAGTTCTTC. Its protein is CASSQVSYNEQFF.

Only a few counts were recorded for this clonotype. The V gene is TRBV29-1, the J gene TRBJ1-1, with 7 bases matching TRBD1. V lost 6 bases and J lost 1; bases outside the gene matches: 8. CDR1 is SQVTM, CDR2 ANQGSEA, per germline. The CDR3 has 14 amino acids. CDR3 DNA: TGCAGCGTGGGGGACAGCGGCGGGAACACTGAAGCTTTCTTT. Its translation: CSVGDSGGNTEAFF.

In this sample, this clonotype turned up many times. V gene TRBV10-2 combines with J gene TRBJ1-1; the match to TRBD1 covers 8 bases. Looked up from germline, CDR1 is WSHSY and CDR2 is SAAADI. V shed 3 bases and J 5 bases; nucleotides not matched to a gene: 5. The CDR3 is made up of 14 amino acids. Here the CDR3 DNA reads TGCGCCAGCAGTGATTGGACAGGGAGTACTGAAGCTTTCTTT. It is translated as CASSDWTGSTEAFF.